This T cell receptor (beta chain) was sequenced in a study of OX40 agonist ivuxolimab in advanced cancers. In the study overall: With a range of roughly 20 to 80, age averaged approximately 55 years, and approximately 83% were male. Previous treatment with anti-PD-1, anti-PD-L1 or anti-CTLA-4 therapy was allowed; 40% had received some.

This CDR3 is built from 18 residues. V lost 0 bases and J lost 1; bases outside the gene matches: 10. CDR1 and CDR2 from the germline V gene are LGHNT and FRNRAP. The method was immunoSEQ multiplex PCR; TCRdb's version includes in-frame clones alone and lacks a portion of them. The data hold about 62,000 clones, with nearly 95% observed a single time. Concerning this clone itself: As yet, its antigen is unknown.

Study-wide results and caveats: Part of the nonresponder group also had normalized T-cell clonal expansion that was low.

This clonotype was obtained from an adult with an advanced solid tumor such as melanoma, head and neck, liver or kidney cancer. The V gene is TRBV12-5, the J gene TRBJ2-7, with 9 bases aligning to TRBD1. The sample here was CD4+ or CD8+ T cells sorted from blood, taken in a trial of the OX40 agonist ivuxolimab. CDR3 in amino acids: CASGLVLTAGQGSYEQYF. CDR3 in DNA: TGTGCTAGTGGTTTGGTCCTCACCGCCGGACAGGGGTCCTACGAGCAGTACTTC.